This TCR beta chain derives from a study of blood T cell repertoires in COVID-19. The wider study: The analysed material was cDNA or gDNA that came from T cells, B-cell-depleted T cells, or PBMCs.

This clone has a handful of counts. Measured with immunoSEQ multiplex PCR; TCRdb has only the in-frame clones, and not every one. The data contain a few hundred thousand clones, 75% to 85% of them singletons. The source material was peripheral blood. The TCR originated in a human donor in a cohort sampled during active COVID-19.

CDR3 DNA: TGCAGCGTTGAAGGGGGCCAGGGGTACGAGCAGTACTTC. It translates to CSVEGGQGYEQYF. The chain joins TRBV29-1 to TRBJ2-7, with D possibly TRBD1 on 6 matching bases. The V gene lost 1 base and the J gene lost 4 bases, with 11 bases spanning the gap. There are 13 residues in the CDR3. Germline loops: CDR1 SQVTM, CDR2 ANQGSEA.